What follows are 20 T cell receptor beta chains derived from one specimen sequenced in a study of graft-versus-host responses after intestinal transplantation (dated by TCRdb to the early 2020s). What the time point label conveys for this sample: cells obtained before transplantation from donor or recipient. Library preparation used the immunoSEQ multiplex PCR assay. TCRdb carries this immuneACCESS record with in-frame sequences only. Its versions omit some clonotypes, under half of them owing to an unresolved V gene in the studies checked, with the rest unexplained. This sample gives tens of thousands of clones in total; over 80% of them show up just once. Clones ranked in the top ten supply about a sixth of the sample. Their antigens are not known. Sequencing was performed on unstimulated CD8+ T cells sorted from spleen or lymph node cells, taken before intestinal transplant. The receptors were sampled from a human donor who received an intestinal transplant.

The rearrangement uses TRBV2 and TRBJ2-7, with 9 nucleotides matching TRBD1. This CDR3 is 18 amino acids long. J lost 2 bases, V lost 5 bases, and 16 bases had no gene match. CDR1 is SNHLY, CDR2 FYNNEI, per germline. Here the CDR3 DNA reads TGTGCCAGCAGTACACTAGGGGCGAATTGGGACAGGGCCTACGAGCAGTACTTC. Amino acid sequence: CASSTLGANWDRAYEQYF. Full variable domain (outside the CDR3, taken from reference TRBV2 and TRBJ2-7): EPEVTQTPSHQVTQMGQEVILRCVPISNHLYFYWYRQILGQKVEFLVSFYNNEISEKSEIFDDQFSVERPDGSNFTLKIRSTKLEDSAMYFCASSTLGANWDRAYEQYFGPGTRLTVT.

The chain uses TRBV11-3 and TRBJ2-1, with 8 nucleotides matching TRBD1. CDR3 size: 16 residues. Per germline, CDR1 SGHNT and CDR2 YENEEA. V lost 4 bases, J lost 6 bases, and 11 bases stayed unmatched. The CDR3 reads CASSSKGTGEGNEQFF. Here the CDR3 DNA reads TGTGCCAGCAGCTCGAAAGGGACAGGTGAAGGCAATGAGCAGTTCTTC.

The V and J genes are TRBV2 and TRBJ1-6; D possibly corresponds to TRBD1 (6 bases). The CDR3 is 14 amino acids. Germline V gene sequence: CDR1 SNHLY, CDR2 FYNNEI. Trimming removed 1 base at V and 18 bases at J, with 19 bases between. CDR3 sequence: CASSEGGVGQGPHF. In DNA form, the CDR3 reads TGTGCCAGCAGTGAAGGGGGCGTAGGGCAGGGGCCCCACTTT.

This chain uses TRBV6-1 with TRBJ2-7, with 8 bases matching TRBD2. Per germline, CDR1 MNHNS and CDR2 SASEGT. The CDR3 spans 12 residues. V lost 7 bases to trimming and J lost 6 bases; unmatched junction nucleotides: 5. The CDR3, as DNA: TGTGCCAGCATCAAGCGGGAGTCCGAGCAGTACTTC. Its protein product is CASIKRESEQYF.

About this clone itself: Other DNA variants within this sample encode the same CDR3. The chain couples TRBV2 to TRBJ2-3; either TRBD1 or TRBD2 may fit D (5 bases each). Trimming took 6 bases from V and 3 from J, leaving 13 bases between them. The CDR3 is 14 amino acids. CDR1 and CDR2 from the germline V gene are SNHLY and FYNNEI. CDR3 coding DNA: TGTGCCAGCAGCGCCGGGACGGGGACAGATACGCAGTATTTT. This sequence encodes CASSAGTGTDTQYF.

The chain joins TRBV7-9 to TRBJ1-1; D ambiguous. Germline V gene lookup returns CDR1 SEHNR and CDR2 FQNEAQ (reference sequence). This CDR3 region has 15 residues. The V gene lost 5 bases and the J gene lost 0 bases, with 13 bases spanning the gap. CDR3 sequence (DNA): TGTGCCAGCAGCCCCCCCGGTCCCATGAACACTGAAGCTTTCTTT. Its protein product is CASSPPGPMNTEAFF. Based on the CDR3 plus reference TRBV7-9 and TRBJ1-1, the full variable domain is DTGVSQNPRHKITKRGQNVTFRCDPISEHNRLYWYRQTLGQGPEFLTYFQNEAQLEKSRLLSDRFSAERPKGSFSTLEIQRTEQGDSAMYLCASSPPGPMNTEAFFGQGTRLTVV.

A word on this clone: The junction differs from germline at one of its ends, possibly a read error. The chain joins TRBV7-7 to TRBJ2-5, with 14 bases fitting TRBD2. CDR1 and CDR2 from the germline V gene are SSHAT and FNYEAQ (reference sequence). The CDR3 extends over 17 amino acids. CDR3 in DNA: TGTGCTAGCAGCTTAGGACTAGCGGGAGGAGGGGAAGAGACCCAGTACTTC. This codes for CASSLGLAGGGEETQYF.

The chain combines TRBV4-1 with TRBJ2-7, with 9 positions matching TRBD2. CDR1 and CDR2 (germline): MGHRA, YSYEKL. With V trimmed by 1 base and J by 3 bases, 7 bases remained unmatched. This CDR3 is 16 amino acids long. CDR3 amino acids: CASSQGNAGGRYEQYF. DNA of the CDR3: TGCGCCAGCAGCCAAGGAAATGCGGGAGGGCGCTACGAGCAGTACTTC.

V usage is TRBV27 and J usage is TRBJ1-2; D ambiguous. Per germline, CDR1 MNHEY and CDR2 SMNVEV (reference sequence). V was cut by 3 bases and J by 0 bases, with 8 bases left in between. The CDR3 is 14 amino acids. Here the CDR3 reads CASSFQPANYGYTF. In DNA form, the CDR3 reads TGTGCCAGCAGTTTTCAGCCAGCTAACTATGGCTACACCTTC.

The rearrangement joins TRBV7-9 to TRBJ2-1; 10 positions match TRBD2. CDR3 length: 17 amino acids. The trim removed 5 bases at V and 7 bases at J, leaving 14 bases unmatched. Germline CDR1 and CDR2: SEHNR and FQNEAQ (reference sequence). Here the CDR3 DNA reads TGTGCCAGCAGCCCCCCGGGAGCGGGAGGGCTAGGTAATGAGCAGTTCTTC. This gives the protein CASSPPGAGGLGNEQFF.

V is TRBV7-6 and J is TRBJ1-5; the D gene is possibly TRBD1 (5 bases). In germline, CDR1 is SGHVS, CDR2 FNYEAQ. The CDR3 is made up of 14 amino acids. Trimming cost V 1 base and J 4 bases, with 8 bases left between them. The DNA for the CDR3 is TGTGCCAGCAGCTTAGGACGGGGGAATCAGCCCCAGCATTTT. This codes for CASSLGRGNQPQHF.

The rearrangement uses TRBV5-1 and TRBJ1-6, with 9 nucleotides matching TRBD1. The germline gives CDR1 SGHRS, CDR2 YFSETQ. V lost 0 bases and J lost 3; bases outside the gene matches: 7. The CDR3 contains 18 residues. The CDR3: CASSLGVQGAFYNSPLHF. CDR3 DNA: TGCGCCAGCAGCTTGGGGGTACAGGGGGCATTCTATAATTCACCCCTCCACTTT. The whole variable domain, filled in from reference TRBV5-1 and TRBJ1-6, reads KAGVTQTPRYLIKTRGQQVTLSCSPISGHRSVSWYQQTPGQGLQFLFEYFSETQRNKGNFPGRFSGRQFSNSRSEMNVSTLELGDSALYLCASSLGVQGAFYNSPLHFGNGTRLTVT.

CDR3 region: CASSEYFGTSGSYEQYF. The CDR3 nucleotides read TGTGCCAGCAGTGAATATTTCGGGACTAGCGGGTCCTACGAGCAGTACTTC. The gene calls are TRBV25-1 and TRBJ2-7, with 12 bases lining up with TRBD2. The CDR3 spans 17 residues. Germline V CDR1 and CDR2: MGHDK, SYGVNS. Losses at the gene ends were 0 bases for V and 1 base for J; bases not matched to a gene: 4.

The chain combines TRBV7-9 with TRBJ2-1, with 9 bases that match TRBD2. This CDR3 comprises 16 residues. The ends lost 6 bases at V and 0 bases at J; junction bases unmatched: 6. In germline, CDR1 is SEHNR, CDR2 FQNEAQ (reference sequence). CDR3 in DNA: TGTGCCAGCAGGCCTAGCGGGGCTGTCTCCTACAATGAGCAGTTCTTC. Translating gives CASRPSGAVSYNEQFF.

The chain combines TRBV6-5 with TRBJ2-1; no reliable D call. V lost 0 bases and J lost 3, with 9 bases in between. The CDR3 runs to 15 residues. Germline lookup yields CDR1 MNHEY and CDR2 SVGAGI. The CDR3 coding sequence is TGTGCCAGCAGTTACTCGCTCGACGGCTACAATGAGCAGTTCTTC. It specifies CASSYSLDGYNEQFF.

The chain employs TRBV19 and TRBJ1-4; D unresolved. Germline lookup yields CDR1 LNHDA and CDR2 SQIVND (reference sequence). The CDR3 totals 14 residues. Deletions cut 4 bases from V and 3 bases from J, with 9 bases between. The CDR3 sequence is CASSTGSPNEKLFF. Written as DNA, the CDR3 is TGTGCCAGTAGTACCGGCAGTCCTAATGAAAAACTGTTTTTT.

The chain is built from TRBV6-6 and TRBJ2-5; tentatively, D is TRBD2 (5 bases). The ends were cut back, 7 bases at V and 1 base at J, with 16 bases in the middle. This CDR3 has 15 amino acids. Germline values: CDR1 MNHNY, CDR2 SVGAGI (reference sequence). The CDR3 region is CASTGPDSFQETQYF. CDR3 nucleotides: TGTGCCAGCACCGGGCCGGACTCCTTCCAAGAGACCCAGTACTTC.

The chain employs TRBV27 and TRBJ2-1, with 8 bases identical to TRBD2. The CDR3 has 14 amino acids. V was clipped by 7 bases and J by 9 bases; unmatched bases: 11. Germline V CDR1 and CDR2: MNHEY, SMNVEV (reference sequence). The CDR3 sequence is CASKGGRTPVEQFF. The CDR3 DNA reads as TGTGCCAGCAAGGGCGGGAGGACCCCGGTTGAGCAGTTCTTC.

The rearrangement uses TRBV21-1 and TRBJ2-1; the D segment call TRBD2 is taken from the table without a DNA check. TRBV21-1 is a documented pseudogene. The CDR3 has 15 amino acids. The CDR3 region is CASSPGTSGDDEQFF. CDR3 DNA: TGTGCCAGCAGTCCTGGGACTAGCGGGGACGATGAGCAGTTCTTC.

This clone was counted a few times. The V and J genes are TRBV14 and TRBJ2-3; D is undetermined. V gave up 1 base and J gave up 2 bases, with 7 bases separating them. Germline lookup yields CDR1 SGHDN and CDR2 FVKESK. This CDR3 region has 14 residues. CDR3 protein: CASSQVGSTDTQYF. The CDR3 nucleotides read TGTGCCAGCAGCCAAGTAGGCTCCACAGATACGCAGTATTTT. The variable domain in full, with the rest retrieved from reference TRBV14 and TRBJ2-3, is EAGVTQFPSHSVIEKGQTVTLRCDPISGHDNLYWYRRVMGKEIKFLLHFVKESKQDESGMPNNRFLAERTGGTYSTLKVQPAELEDSGVYFCASSQVGSTDTQYFGPGTRLTVL.